The T cell receptor (beta chain) under discussion was sequenced for a study of T-cell reconstitution after alpha-beta-depleted transplantation in children. The V gene's germline CDR1 is SGHKS and CDR2 YYEKEE (reference sequence). The CDR3 has 15 amino acids. V was clipped by 0 bases and J by 4 bases; unmatched bases: 4. The authors prepared the TCRbeta library with unique molecular identifiers. Each CDR3 protein gets one entry after TCRdb re-called the PCR reads with MiXCR. The sample lists roughly 500,000 distinct CDR3 sequences; approximately 20% were seen once. This clonotype was counted only a few times.

The chain employs TRBV5-5 and TRBJ2-3, with 8 positions matching TRBD2. This sequence originates from a human donor who donated a stem cell graft to a child with acute lymphoblastic leukemia. Sequencing was performed on PBMCs from the stem cell graft donor, taken from the stem cell graft. The CDR3 here is CASSLDAGGADTQYF. The DNA for the CDR3 is TGTGCCAGCAGCTTGGACGCGGGGGGAGCAGATACGCAGTATTTT.